The rows below give T cell receptor beta chains drawn from one sample of a study of blood T cell repertoires in COVID-19. The method was immunoSEQ multiplex PCR; TCRdb's version includes in-frame clones alone and lacks a portion of them. The repertoire has about 210,000 clones, about 88% of them found once; the top ten carry roughly 0.69%. Sample: peripheral blood. These receptors were taken from a man in his forties or fifties with acute or convalescent COVID-19. The CDR3 runs from the conserved cysteine through the conserved F or W. Fields, in order: clone size, J gene, D gene, CDR3 length, V gene, CDR3 DNA, CDR3 protein. A D gene is named only where the DNA matches it firmly. For some rows the clone size is stated as once, few or many, or as a class when expanded; others skip it.

>.|TRBJ2-6|.|15|TRBV27
TGTGCCAGCAGTTCAGAGCGCTCTGGGGCCAACGTCCTGACTTTC
CASSSERSGANVLTF
>.|TRBJ2-5|.|13|TRBV29-1
TGCAGCGTTATCGGTGAACTCTCAGAGACCCAGTACTTC
CSVIGELSETQYF
>few|TRBJ1-2|.|13|TRBV10-1
TGCGCCAGCAGTGGAGGACCTGGGGCCGGCTACACCTTC
CASSGGPGAGYTF
>.|TRBJ1-2|.|13|TRBV27
TGTGCCAGCAGTTACCAGGAAAACTATGGCTACACCTTC
CASSYQENYGYTF
>.|TRBJ1-6|.|13|TRBV6-5
TGTGCCAGCAGTTACTCTGGGGCCTCACCCCTCCACTTT
CASSYSGASPLHF
>once|TRBJ2-7|.|14|TRBV27
TGTGCCAGCAGTTTATACCAGGGCCCCAACGAGCAGTACTTC
CASSLYQGPNEQYF
>.|TRBJ1-1|.|17|TRBV6-1
TGTGCCAGCAGTGAATTACAGGGAGGGTTTGGGCACACTGAAGCTTTCTTT
CASSELQGGFGHTEAFF
>.|TRBJ1-3|TRBD1|17|TRBV5-1
TGCGCCAGCAGCTTGGGGGCGCTACAGGGGCCTGGAAACACCATATATTTT
CASSLGALQGPGNTIYF
>.|TRBJ1-1|.|13|TRBV18
TGTGCCAGCGCCGGAGCAGAAAACACTGAAGCTTTCTTT
CASAGAENTEAFF
>.|TRBJ2-5|TRBD1|14|TRBV7-9
TGTGCCAGCAGGATAACAGGGGTCGGAGAGACCCAGTACTTC
CASRITGVGETQYF
>.|TRBJ2-5|TRBD2|15|TRBV3-1/TRBV3-2
TGTGCCAGCAGCCTTAGACTAGCGGGGACAGAGACCCAGTACTTC
CASSLRLAGTETQYF
>.|TRBJ1-2|.|11|TRBV20-1
TGCAGTGCTAGGCTTATTAGTGGCTACACCTTC
CSARLISGYTF
>.|TRBJ1-6|.|16|TRBV2
TGTGCCAGCAGTGCCAAGAGGGGGTCCTATAATTCACCCCTCCACTTT
CASSAKRGSYNSPLHF
>.|TRBJ2-1|TRBD2|14|TRBV5-1
TGCGCCAGTAATCTAGCGGCTGACTACAATGAGCAGTTCTTC
CASNLAADYNEQFF
>.|TRBJ2-7|.|14|TRBV6-5
TGTGCCACCCTCCGGACTGAGGCCTCCTACGAGCAGTACTTC
CATLRTEASYEQYF
>.|TRBJ2-1|.|15|TRBV7-6
TGTGCCAGCAGCCCCACAGGTCCCTCCTACAATGAGCAGTTCTTC
CASSPTGPSYNEQFF
>.|TRBJ2-1|TRBD2|14|TRBV6-5
TGTGCCAGCGTGGCGACTAGCGGGGGGCCCGCCCAGTTCTTC
CASVATSGGPAQFF
>.|TRBJ1-1|.|12|TRBV5-6
TGTGCCAGCAGCTTGGCCCTGGGAGAGGCTTTCTTT
CASSLALGEAFF
>.|TRBJ1-3|.|17|TRBV9
TGTGCCAGCAGCGTAGCAGGGCAGGGAATATCTGGAAACACCATATATTTT
CASSVAGQGISGNTIYF
>.|TRBJ1-1|.|13|TRBV5-4
TGTGCCAGCAGCTTTACAGGAGCCACTGAAGCTTTCTTT
CASSFTGATEAFF
>.|TRBJ1-2|TRBD1|13|TRBV7-9
TGTGCCAGCAGCAACGACAGGGTGTACGGCTACACCTTC
CASSNDRVYGYTF
>.|TRBJ2-2|.|15|TRBV5-4
TGTGCCAGCAGCACGACAGCGCTTAACACCGGGGAGCTGTTTTTT
CASSTTALNTGELFF
>.|TRBJ1-1|.|13|TRBV14
TGTGCCAGCAGCCAAGGAAGGGGCACTGAAGCTTTCTTT
CASSQGRGTEAFF
>.|TRBJ2-1|TRBD1|15|TRBV6-5
TGTGCCAGCAGTTACTGGGGGACAGGGGACAATGAGCAGTTCTTC
CASSYWGTGDNEQFF
>few|TRBJ2-5|.|13|TRBV2
TGTGCCAGCAGTGACCGATACAGGGTTTTGCAGTACTTC
CASSDRYRVLQYF
>.|TRBJ2-1|.|12|TRBV12-3/TRBV12-4
TGTGCCAGCAGGAGCTCCTACAATGAGCAGTTCTTC
CASRSSYNEQFF
>.|TRBJ2-2|TRBD2|20|TRBV2
TGTGCCAGCAGTGAACAGCGGGGGCTAGCGGGAGCTCTGAACACCGGGGAGCTGTTTTTT
CASSEQRGLAGALNTGELFF
>.|TRBJ2-5|TRBD2|18|TRBV4-1
TGCGCCAGCAGCCAGCCTGGCGGACTAGCGGGAGGGCCAAAGACCCAGTACTTC
CASSQPGGLAGGPKTQYF
>.|TRBJ2-6|TRBD2|17|TRBV5-1
TGCGCCAGCAGCTTACCCCGGGGGGGCTCTGGGGCCAACGTCCTGACTTTC
CASSLPRGGSGANVLTF
>.|TRBJ2-7|TRBD1|19|TRBV19
TGTGCCAGTAGTCCAACCGGGACAGGGGACAGAGGGGCTAGGTACGAGCAGTACTTC
CASSPTGTGDRGARYEQYF
>once|TRBJ1-4|.|15|TRBV5-5
TGTGCCAGCAGCCTACACGTGGGGGCGCAGGAAAAACTGTTTTTT
CASSLHVGAQEKLFF
>.|TRBJ1-2|TRBD1|12|TRBV3-1/TRBV3-2
TGTGCCAGCACGGACAGGTCCGCGGGCTACACCTTC
CASTDRSAGYTF
>.|TRBJ2-5|TRBD1|13|TRBV29-1
TGCAGCGCTCGACAGGGGGGTGGGGAGACCCAGTACTTC
CSARQGGGETQYF
>.|TRBJ2-5|TRBD2|13|TRBV27
TGTGCCAGCAGTCCCGGACTAGCCGAGACCCAGTACTTC
CASSPGLAETQYF
>once|TRBJ2-3|TRBD2|14|TRBV24-1
TGTGCCACCAGTGATTTTGCTAGCGGGGATACGCAGTATTTT
CATSDFASGDTQYF
>.|TRBJ2-1|TRBD2|18|TRBV14
TGTGCCAGCAGCCAAGATCTCGCGGGAGGGCCCCCTCTCAATGAGCAGTTCTTC
CASSQDLAGGPPLNEQFF